The source of this T cell receptor beta chain is a study of PD-L1 blockade in urothelial cancer. In the study overall: Study patients had been treated with 0 to 3 previous chemotherapy regimens.

The repertoire was sequenced with immunoSEQ multiplex PCR; TCRdb's copy has only in-frame clones and lacks some. This sample carries 100,000 to 150,000 clones, about 84% of them seen once, and the ten largest clones take 2.4%. Time point of the sample: peripheral blood 6 weeks after treatment start. V lost 5 bases and J lost 4, with 16 bases in between. The germline V gene encodes CDR1 SGHKS and CDR2 YYEKEE (reference sequence). The CDR3 runs 16 residues. The J gene is TRBJ1-6, the V gene TRBV5-5; D unclear. Sequencing used PBMCs, obtained around atezolizumab (anti-PD-L1) treatment. The sequence derives from a man in his fifties or sixties with urothelial cancer. The CDR3 here is CASSALLTTYNSPLHF. The CDR3 coding sequence is TGTGCCAGCAGTGCCCTTTTGACTACATATAATTCACCCCTCCACTTT.